Below, one T cell receptor beta chain is given with its context. In the PCR, 60 Vbeta and 13 Jbeta primers were used. The table came from immunoSEQ multiplex PCR; TCRdb's copy has only in-frame clones and leaves some out. The table records some 130,000 clones, around 77% of them present only once. V was shortened by 4 bases and J by 0 bases, with 17 bases between the two germline ends. Germline V gene lookup returns CDR1 SGHTA and CDR2 FQGTGA. This CDR3 spans 17 amino acids. The sample is drawn from a study of cytomegalovirus exposure and HLA in healthy donors. The V call is TRBV7-3, the J call TRBJ2-3; the D gene is possibly TRBD2 (6 bases). This clonotype was sampled from a man aged 45-60 years in good health and CMV-seronegative. Sequenced: PBMCs. The CDR3 region is CASSSGTLLSSTDTQYF. The CDR3 DNA reads as TGTGCCAGCAGCTCAGGGACTCTCCTCTCTAGCACAGATACGCAGTATTTT.